This T cell receptor (beta chain) was obtained from a study of CD8 T cells in ankylosing spondylitis (dated by TCRdb to about 2017). In the study overall: The study set out to find disease-linked TCR variants by profiling T cell receptor beta repertoires in ankylosing spondylitis patients and healthy donors. The full study cohort was made up of 25 ankylosing spondylitis patients and 108 healthy donors. Peripheral blood was sampled, and synovial fluid was additionally collected from ankylosing spondylitis patients.

Sequencing took place on an Illumina HiSeq 2500. Quantitative 5'-RACE with molecular barcodes was the method used to prepare the TCR beta libraries. On the study's bioinformatics: Disease-linked TCR variants were identified with a new computational method built on a probabilistic model of VDJ rearrangement. TCRdb reprocessed the public reads (quality trimming at Q25 with fastp, clone calling with MiXCR) and kept in-frame beta chains. Records with the same CDR3 protein are collapsed into one entry carrying the most frequent genes and DNA. The V and J calls shown here were made by TCRdb, not taken from the authors' results. The sample contains some 200,000 distinct CDR3 sequences, around 13% of them found a single time. The top ten clones comprise about 15% of the sample. V is clipped by 11 bases and J by 1 base, and the sequence between their germline boundaries is 15 bases long. Inclusive of the bounding cysteine and phenylalanine, the CDR3 is 14 residues long. The retained sequence is limited to the CDR3, 42 bases, with the frame set at the first base. As encoded in the germline V gene, CDR1 is SNHLY while CDR2 is FYNNEI.

Here is what the overall study found, with its caveats: Some of the motif variants had been reported before in the synovial fluid and blood of reactive arthritis patients, a finding that suggests common disease-initiation mechanisms. The disease-linked clones were reported as significantly enriched in matched synovial fluid samples from ankylosing spondylitis patients. Blood from ankylosing spondylitis patients appeared to be characterized by a TCR beta motif composed of under 10 highly homologous amino acid variants. The disease-linked clones showed a CD8+ phenotype and occurred at relatively low frequencies in peripheral blood.

This clonotype was found a few times. The clone's antigen remains unknown. Qualities for individual bases were not recorded, and no much larger clone is one base off. The sequence came from a male donor with ankylosing spondylitis or in good health (not recorded which). The rearrangement joined TRBV2 to TRBJ1-5; too little of a D gene remains to name it. Sequencing was performed on blood, either unsorted or a sorted T cell fraction (not recorded which). Here the CDR3 is given as CASWSRVSNQPQHF. The DNA sequence is given as TGTGCCTCCTGGTCGCGGGTGAGCAATCAGCCCCAGCATTTT.